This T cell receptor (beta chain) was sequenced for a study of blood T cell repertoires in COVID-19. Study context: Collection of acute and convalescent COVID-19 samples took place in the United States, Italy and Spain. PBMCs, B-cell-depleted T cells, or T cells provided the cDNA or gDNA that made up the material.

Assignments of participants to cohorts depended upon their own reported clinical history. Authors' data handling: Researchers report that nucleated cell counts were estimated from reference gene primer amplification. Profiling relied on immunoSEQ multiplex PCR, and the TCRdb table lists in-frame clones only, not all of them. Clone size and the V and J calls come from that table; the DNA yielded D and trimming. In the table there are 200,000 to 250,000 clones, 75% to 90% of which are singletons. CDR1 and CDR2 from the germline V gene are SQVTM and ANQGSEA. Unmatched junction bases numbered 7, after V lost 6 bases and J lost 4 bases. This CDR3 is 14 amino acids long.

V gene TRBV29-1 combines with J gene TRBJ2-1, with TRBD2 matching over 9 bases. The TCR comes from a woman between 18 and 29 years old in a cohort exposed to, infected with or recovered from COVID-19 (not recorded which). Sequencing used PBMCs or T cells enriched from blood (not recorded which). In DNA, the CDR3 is TGCAGCGTAAAAGGGAGCGGGAGGTACAATGAGCAGTTCTTC. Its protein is CSVKGSGRYNEQFF.